This paragraph covers one TCR beta chain sequence. Its specificity is unknown. Sequence at one end of the junction differs from germline and may be a read error. The germline V gene has CDR1 SGDLS and CDR2 YYNGEE. This CDR3 is built from 15 residues. PCR employed 60 Vbeta and 13 Jbeta primers. The data were produced by immunoSEQ multiplex PCR, yet TCRdb's version contains in-frame clones alone and is incomplete. The sample includes fewer than 200,000 clones, roughly 90% of them seen just once. The data belong to a study of cytomegalovirus exposure and HLA in healthy donors. Points from the study as a whole: CMV serostatus was the only recorded immune exposure for donors.

This TCR derives from a girl less than two years old in good health and CMV-seronegative. The chain combines TRBV9 with TRBJ2-1, with a tentative D call TRBD2 (5 bases). Sequenced input: PBMCs. CDR3 sequence (DNA): TGTGCCAGCAGCGAAGGACTGACTACACCCAATGGGCAGTTCTTC. This encodes CASSEGLTTPNGQFF.